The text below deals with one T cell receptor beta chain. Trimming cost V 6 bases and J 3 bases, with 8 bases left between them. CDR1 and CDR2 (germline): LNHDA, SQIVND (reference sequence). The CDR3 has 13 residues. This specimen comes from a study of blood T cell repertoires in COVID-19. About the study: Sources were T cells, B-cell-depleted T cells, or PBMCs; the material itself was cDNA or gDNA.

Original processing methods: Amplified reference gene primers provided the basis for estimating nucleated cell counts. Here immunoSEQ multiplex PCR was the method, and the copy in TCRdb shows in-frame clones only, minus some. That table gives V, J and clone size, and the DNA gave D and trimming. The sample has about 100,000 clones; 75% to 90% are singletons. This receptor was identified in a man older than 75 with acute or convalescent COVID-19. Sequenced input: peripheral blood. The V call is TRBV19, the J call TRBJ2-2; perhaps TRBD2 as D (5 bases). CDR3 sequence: CASREGYTGELFF. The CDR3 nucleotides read TGTGCCAGTAGAGAGGGTTACACCGGGGAGCTGTTTTTT.